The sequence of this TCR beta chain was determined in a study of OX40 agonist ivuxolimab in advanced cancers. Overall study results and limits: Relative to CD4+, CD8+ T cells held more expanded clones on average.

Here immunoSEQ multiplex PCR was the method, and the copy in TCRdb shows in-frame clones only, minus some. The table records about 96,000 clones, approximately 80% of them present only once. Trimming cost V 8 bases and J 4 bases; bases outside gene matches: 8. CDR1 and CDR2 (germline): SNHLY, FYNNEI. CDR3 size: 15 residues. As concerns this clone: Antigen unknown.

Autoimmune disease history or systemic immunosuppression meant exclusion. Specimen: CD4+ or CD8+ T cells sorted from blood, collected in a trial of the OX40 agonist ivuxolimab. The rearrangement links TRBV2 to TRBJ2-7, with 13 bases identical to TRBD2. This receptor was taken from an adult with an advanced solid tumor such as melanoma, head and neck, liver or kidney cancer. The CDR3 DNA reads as TGTGCCAGCGCCGGACTAGCGGGGGTAAAATACGAGCAGTACTTC. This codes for CASAGLAGVKYEQYF.